Listed here are 31 T cell receptor beta chains from one sample, sequenced in a study of T-cell memory formation after mild COVID-19. TCRdb called the 5' RACE reads again in MiXCR, with one record for every CDR3 protein. This table has around 90,000 distinct CDR3 sequences, about 13% appearing once. Material: PBMCs or a T cell subset sorted from them (not recorded which). Every receptor here comes from an adult woman who had mild COVID-19 (a few samples of this study predate the infection). Cell type and time point are not known.

This clonotype was seen a handful of times. The chain uses TRBV4-1 and TRBJ2-7; 7 bases line up with TRBD1. The V gene end was trimmed by 4 bases and the J gene end by 6 bases; junction bases not matched to a gene: 6. The CDR3 runs 13 residues. Germline V gene data show CDR1 as MGHRA and CDR2 as YSYEKL. Here the CDR3 reads CASSLQGSGEQYF. CDR3 sequence (DNA): TGCGCCAGCAGCCTACAGGGGTCCGGCGAGCAGTACTTC.

The chain recombines TRBV9 with TRBJ2-5; 11 bases fit TRBD2. V was clipped by 3 bases and J by 2 bases; unmatched bases: 15. The V gene's germline CDR1 is SGDLS and CDR2 YYNGEE. The CDR3 runs to 19 residues. The CDR3 here is CASSALAAYGTSGQETQYF. CDR3 DNA: TGTGCCAGCAGCGCTTTGGCTGCTTACGGGACTAGCGGACAAGAGACCCAGTACTTC.

The chain carries TRBV18 and TRBJ2-6; unclear D gene. Germline-derived CDR1 and CDR2 are KGHSH and LQKENI. Trimming removed 8 bases from V and 1 base from J, with 9 bases in between. The CDR3 has 14 residues. DNA for the CDR3: TGTGCCAGCCCGGGCCTTTCTGGGGCCAACGTCCTGACTTTC. Encoded protein: CASPGLSGANVLTF.

The rearrangement joins TRBV9 to TRBJ2-2; D is perhaps TRBD1 or TRBD2 (5 bases each). This CDR3 region has 14 residues. The ends were cut back, 3 bases at V and 11 bases at J, with 17 bases in the middle. Germline values: CDR1 SGDLS, CDR2 YYNGEE. The CDR3 sequence: CASSGGTADSELFF. The CDR3 region has the DNA TGTGCCAGCAGCGGAGGGACCGCAGACAGTGAGCTGTTTTTT.

This clonotype was counted between two and nine times. The chain recombines TRBV29-1 with TRBJ2-1; TRBD2 aligns across 8 bases. Germline V gene lookup returns CDR1 SQVTM and CDR2 ANQGSEA. This CDR3 has 14 residues. The V and J ends lost 6 bases and 6 bases, in that order; junction bases with no gene match: 10. CDR3 sequence: CSVVGLREGNEQFF. The CDR3 DNA sequence: TGCAGCGTCGTGGGACTTCGGGAGGGCAATGAGCAGTTCTTC.

The sample holds a few counts of this clonotype. The chain links TRBV12-3 or TRBV12-4 to TRBJ1-1, with D uncertain. Trimming pared 3 bases from V and 1 base from J, leaving 9 bases between. CDR3 length: 14 amino acids. Here the CDR3 reads CASSFGRTNTEAFF. DNA of the CDR3: TGTGCCAGCAGTTTTGGACGGACGAACACTGAAGCTTTCTTT.

The V gene is TRBV19, the J gene TRBJ1-1; D remains ambiguous. The CDR3 covers 11 residues. Germline V gene sequence: CDR1 LNHDA, CDR2 SQIVND (reference sequence). The V end lost 8 bases, the J end lost 5 bases, and 9 bases lay between the germline ends. This CDR3 is CASSIGTEAFF. For the CDR3, the DNA is TGTGCCAGTTCTATCGGAACTGAAGCTTTCTTT.

This clonotype came up a few times. The gene calls are TRBV7-8 and TRBJ2-7; D unresolved. The CDR3 covers 15 residues. The germline V gene encodes CDR1 SGHVS and CDR2 FQNEAQ. Trimming left V 5 bases short and J 1 base short, with 15 bases between. CDR3 in amino acids: CASSHPLGLSYEQYF. The CDR3, as DNA: TGTGCCAGCAGCCATCCTCTAGGGTTGTCCTACGAGCAGTACTTC.

This clonotype appeared a few times. The chain employs TRBV27 and TRBJ1-1, with TRBD1 matching over 11 bases. In germline, CDR1 is MNHEY, CDR2 SMNVEV (reference sequence). The V and J ends lost 6 bases and 6 bases, in that order; junction bases with no gene match: 3. This CDR3 contains 13 residues. CDR3 sequence: CASSAGQGAEAFF. CDR3 sequence (DNA): TGTGCCAGCAGCGCGGGACAGGGGGCTGAAGCTTTCTTT.

The chain couples TRBV2 to TRBJ1-2; 12 nucleotides align to TRBD1. Germline V gene sequence: CDR1 SNHLY, CDR2 FYNNEI. The CDR3 sequence is 16 residues long. The trim removed 6 bases at V and 0 bases at J, leaving 5 bases unmatched. This chain's CDR3 is CASRGTGGETNYGYTF. The CDR3 nucleotides are TGTGCCAGCAGGGGGACAGGGGGCGAAACTAACTATGGCTACACCTTC. The entire variable domain, with the rest obtained from reference TRBV2 and TRBJ1-2, is as follows: EPEVTQTPSHQVTQMGQEVILRCVPISNHLYFYWYRQILGQKVEFLVSFYNNEISEKSEIFDDQFSVERPDGSNFTLKIRSTKLEDSAMYFCASRGTGGETNYGYTFGSGTRLTVV.

This clonotype was observed a few times. The V gene is TRBV5-6, the J gene TRBJ2-7; 10 bases are a match to TRBD1. The V segment lost 1 base and the J segment 3 bases; nucleotides outside the gene matches: 4. CDR1 is SGHDT and CDR2 is YYEEEE in the germline V gene. This CDR3 contains 15 residues. This chain's CDR3 is CASSLPRDRGYEQYF. CDR3 in DNA: TGTGCCAGCAGCTTGCCGCGGGACAGGGGCTACGAGCAGTACTTC.

This clonotype has a handful of counts. A read error may explain this, as a much larger clone is one base away. V and J are TRBV2 and TRBJ2-1; no firm D call. Germline V gene sequence: CDR1 SNHLY, CDR2 FYNNEI. The CDR3 sequence is 13 residues long. CDR3 sequence reads: CASSSSEYNEQLF. The CDR3 DNA reads as TGTGCCAGCAGTAGTTCCGAATACAATGAGCAGCTCTTC.

The chain uses TRBV15 and TRBJ2-7, with D unresolved. Trimming took off 0 bases at V and 3 bases at J, with 9 bases between the two ends. Germline CDR1 is LNHNV and CDR2 is YYDKDF (reference sequence). The CDR3 has 14 residues. CDR3 coding DNA: TGTGCCACCAGCAGAGATTCTTCCGGCTACGAGCAGTACTTC. Amino acid sequence: CATSRDSSGYEQYF.

This rearrangement joins TRBV20-1 to TRBJ2-1; 8 bases agree with TRBD2. V lost 1 base and J lost 9; bases outside the gene matches: 11. The CDR3 has 15 amino acids. Looked up from germline, CDR1 is DFQATT and CDR2 is SNEGSKA (reference sequence). This CDR3 reads CSARGSERGMGEQFF. CDR3 coding DNA: TGCAGTGCTAGAGGGTCGGAGCGGGGGATGGGTGAGCAGTTCTTC.

The chain couples TRBV20-1 to TRBJ1-1; 9 bases fit TRBD1. Trimming removed 3 bases from V and 4 bases from J; junction bases left unmatched: 3. Germline CDR1 DFQATT, CDR2 SNEGSKA (reference sequence). There are 13 residues in the CDR3. For the CDR3, the DNA is TGCAGTGCTAGGACAGGGGGAGGCACTGAAGCTTTCTTT. Protein: CSARTGGGTEAFF.

V usage is TRBV5-1 and J usage is TRBJ1-1; TRBD1 matches 9 bases. This CDR3 is 14 amino acids long. V shed 6 bases and J 3 bases; nucleotides not matched to a gene: 6. The V gene's germline CDR1 is SGHRS and CDR2 YFSETQ. The CDR3 loop is CASNPRQGDTEAFF. CDR3 bases: TGCGCCAGCAACCCTCGACAGGGGGACACTGAAGCTTTCTTT.

The rearrangement links TRBV6-5 to TRBJ2-3, with 12 bases lining up with TRBD2. Looked up from germline, CDR1 is MNHEY and CDR2 is SVGAGI. The V and J ends lost 11 bases and 5 bases, in that order; junction bases with no gene match: 8. The CDR3 spans 14 residues. The CDR3 protein is CASGGLAGRDTQYF. As DNA, the CDR3 is TGTGCCTCCGGAGGACTAGCGGGGAGAGATACGCAGTATTTT.

This clonotype was seen more than once but under ten times. The chain links TRBV24-1 to TRBJ2-1; TRBD2 matches 7 bases. With 9 bases clipped from V and 6 bases from J, the junction kept 10 bases outside the gene matches. Germline lookup yields CDR1 KGHDR and CDR2 SFDVKD. This CDR3 has 14 amino acids. CDR3 protein: CATEGRAESNEQFF. DNA of the CDR3: TGTGCCACCGAGGGGAGGGCCGAGAGCAATGAGCAGTTCTTC.

The chain employs TRBV11-2 and TRBJ2-1, with unresolved D. The CDR3 has 15 residues. CDR1 SGHAT and CDR2 FQNNGV come from the germline V gene. V shed 8 bases and J shed 0 bases, with 14 bases lying between them. DNA of the CDR3: TGTGCCAGCTCCAGAGATTTAAGCTCCTACAATGAGCAGTTCTTC. Translated, it gives CASSRDLSSYNEQFF.

The table lists this clonotype with a few counts. This chain uses TRBV29-1 with TRBJ2-7, with D tentatively TRBD1 (7 bases). The CDR3 has 17 residues. V was cut by 0 bases and J by 4 bases, with 22 bases left in between. From germline, CDR1 is SQVTM and CDR2 ANQGSEA. CDR3 amino acids: CSVEDWGKQGRLYEQYF. The CDR3 DNA reads TGCAGCGTTGAAGATTGGGGAAAACAGGGGAGGTTGTACGAGCAGTACTTC.

V gene TRBV7-9 combines with J gene TRBJ1-2, with a weak D call TRBD1 (5 bases). The CDR3 sequence is 15 residues long. Trimming took off 1 base at V and 4 bases at J, with 13 bases between the two ends. Looked up from germline, CDR1 is SEHNR and CDR2 is FQNEAQ (reference sequence). The CDR3 spells CASSLVPQGIYGYTF. In DNA form, the CDR3 reads TGTGCCAGCAGCTTAGTACCCCAGGGTATCTATGGCTACACCTTC.

In this sample, this clonotype turned up a few times. This CDR3 is CASSQDPFEGTDTQYF. The CDR3 bases are TGTGCCAGCAGCCAAGACCCTTTCGAAGGCACAGATACGCAGTATTTT. The chain uses TRBV3-1 and TRBJ2-3; D not resolved. V dropped 0 bases and J dropped 1 base, with 11 bases sitting between them. The CDR3 length is 16 residues. Germline V gene sequence: CDR1 LGHDT, CDR2 YNNKEL (reference sequence).

This clonotype was observed a few times. The rearrangement joins TRBV6-5 to TRBJ2-1, with TRBD2 matching 10 bases. Per the germline V gene, CDR1 is MNHEY and CDR2 is SVGAGI. J lost 7 bases, V lost 5 bases, and 2 bases had no gene match. The CDR3 is made up of 13 amino acids. The CDR3 reads CASSPSGGNEQFF. In DNA, the CDR3 is TGTGCCAGCAGTCCTAGCGGGGGTAATGAGCAGTTCTTC.

The chain couples TRBV19 to TRBJ2-7; no clear D gene. Trimming removed 5 bases from V and 1 base from J, with 12 bases in between. Germline CDR1 reads LNHDA; CDR2 reads SQIVND (reference sequence). The CDR3 is made up of 14 amino acids. CDR3 sequence: CASSDWLESYEQYF. In nucleotides, the CDR3 is TGTGCCAGTAGTGACTGGTTGGAGTCCTACGAGCAGTACTTC. Combining the CDR3 with reference TRBV19 and TRBJ2-7 gives the whole variable domain DGGITQSPKYLFRKEGQNVTLSCEQNLNHDAMYWYRQDPGQGLRLIYYSQIVNDFQKGDIAEGYSVSREKKESFPLTVTSAQKNPTAFYLCASSDWLESYEQYFGPGTRLTVT.

DNA for the CDR3: TGTGCCAGCAGCTTATCTTTTAGCGGGGGGGACCAAGAGACCCAGTACTTC. It encodes CASSLSFSGGDQETQYF. The rearrangement links TRBV7-6 to TRBJ2-5; 11 positions agree with TRBD2. This CDR3 is built from 17 residues. Germline lookup yields CDR1 SGHVS and CDR2 FNYEAQ. V shed 2 bases and J 0 bases; nucleotides not matched to a gene: 5.

The rearrangement uses TRBV24-1 and TRBJ2-2; 7 bases are a match to TRBD2. V lost 9 bases, J lost 6 bases, and 0 bases stayed unmatched. This CDR3 is 11 amino acids long. Germline V gives CDR1 KGHDR, CDR2 SFDVKD. The CDR3 loop is CATAGAGELFF. CDR3 DNA sequence: TGTGCCACCGCGGGAGCCGGGGAGCTGTTTTTT.

Only a few counts were recorded for this clonotype. The V call is TRBV24-1, the J call TRBJ2-3; 10 bases fit TRBD2. Trimming took 4 bases from V and 1 from J; bases not matched to a gene: 4. Germline CDR1 reads KGHDR; CDR2 reads SFDVKD. The CDR3 spans 16 residues. CDR3 loop: CATSEGLADRTDTQYF. As DNA, the CDR3 is TGTGCCACCAGTGAAGGACTAGCGGACCGCACAGATACGCAGTATTTT.

This clonotype has just a few counts. The V gene is TRBV20-1, the J gene TRBJ2-5; no reliable D call. This CDR3 is built from 14 residues. The germline V gene encodes CDR1 DFQATT and CDR2 SNEGSKA (reference sequence). V was shortened by 0 bases and J by 3 bases, with 11 bases between the two germline ends. This CDR3 reads CSARENSYEETQYF. Here the CDR3 DNA reads TGCAGTGCTAGAGAGAATAGCTATGAAGAGACCCAGTACTTC.

This clonotype was seen a handful of times. V gene TRBV4-1 combines with J gene TRBJ2-1; 10 bases are shared with TRBD2. J gave up 7 bases and V 3 bases, and 6 bases lay outside the gene matches. The CDR3 is 15 amino acids. Per the germline V gene, CDR1 is MGHRA and CDR2 is YSYEKL. CDR3 nucleotides: TGCGCCAGCAGCCAGGCTACTAGCGGGGATAATGAGCAGTTCTTC. As protein: CASSQATSGDNEQFF.

This clonotype was picked up a small number of times. J is TRBJ2-1 and V is TRBV7-2; 9 bases map to TRBD2. The J segment lost 4 bases and the V segment lost 1 base, leaving 11 bases of the junction unmatched. The CDR3 is 18 residues long. In germline, CDR1 is SGHTA, CDR2 FQGNSA. In DNA, the CDR3 is TGTGCCAGCAGCTTAGAGTGGGAAGAGCGGGAGGATTACAATGAGCAGTTCTTC. This encodes CASSLEWEEREDYNEQFF.

As for this clonotype: A read error may be the cause here, since a much bigger clone is one base away. The rearrangement joins TRBV7-3 to TRBJ2-5, with D uncertain. The CDR3 is 13 amino acids. CDR1 and CDR2 from the germline V gene are SGHTA and FQGTGA. Trimming shortened V by 2 bases and J by 5 bases, and 9 bases separated the two germline ends. The CDR3 region is CASSLYPFETQYF. In DNA form, the CDR3 reads TGTGCCAGCAGCTTATACCCCTTTGAGACCCAGTACTTC.